This T cell receptor beta chain was documented in a study of cytomegalovirus exposure and HLA in healthy donors. The study's findings and limits: The Asian-associated ancestry cluster reportedly had fewer N-insertions than the roughly 670-donor mean in a later analysis.

In the case of this clone: The target antigen is unknown.

PCR was performed using 60 Vbeta and 13 Jbeta primers. Sequenced by immunoSEQ multiplex PCR; TCRdb stores in-frame clones only, minus some. The table has fewer than 250,000 clones, around 87% seen once. In germline, CDR1 is LNHDA, CDR2 SQIVND (reference sequence). V was clipped by 3 bases and J by 6 bases, with 12 bases between them. This CDR3 is 13 amino acids long. The rearrangement links TRBV19 to TRBJ2-7, with D perhaps matching TRBD1 (6 bases). The sequenced sample was PBMCs. The receptor was isolated from a woman aged 18-35 years in good health and CMV-seronegative. Here the CDR3 reads CASSINRAGEQYF. The CDR3 coding sequence is TGTGCCAGTAGTATTAACAGGGCTGGCGAGCAGTACTTC.